Presented here are 10 T cell receptor beta chains from one specimen sequenced in a study of T-cell memory formation after mild COVID-19. TCRdb re-analysed the 5' RACE reads in MiXCR, keeping a single row per CDR3 protein. The sample records about 440,000 distinct CDR3 sequences, 20% being singletons. Sequenced sample: PBMCs or a T cell subset sorted from them (not recorded which). The receptors come from an adult woman who had mild COVID-19 (a few samples of this study predate the infection). Cell type and time point are not known.

This clonotype was recorded a few times. V is TRBV29-1 and J is TRBJ2-5; D is unresolved. The CDR3 consists of 11 residues. The germline V gene has CDR1 SQVTM and CDR2 ANQGSEA. V lost 2 bases to trimming and J lost 5 bases, with 6 bases between them. The CDR3: CSVEIGETQYF. CDR3 bases: TGCAGCGTTGAAATCGGGGAGACCCAGTACTTC.

The chain is built from TRBV11-3 and TRBJ2-7; maybe TRBD2 (5 bases). Per the germline V gene, CDR1 is SGHNT and CDR2 is YENEEA. This CDR3 region has 14 residues. Trimming removed 2 bases at V and 3 bases at J, with 11 bases between. CDR3 loop: CASSLREIDYEQYF. CDR3 DNA: TGTGCCAGCAGCTTAAGGGAGATTGACTACGAGCAGTACTTC.

Many counts were recorded for this clonotype. This sequence joins TRBV7-6 and TRBJ2-1, with TRBD2 matching over 8 bases. The junction had 12 bases not matched to a gene; V was cut back by 1 base and J by 7 bases. This CDR3 comprises 17 residues. Germline CDR1 and CDR2: SGHVS and FNYEAQ. DNA of the CDR3: TGTGCCAGCAGCTTAGGTGCGGGGGGTTTGATTGGGAATGAGCAGTTCTTC. It specifies CASSLGAGGLIGNEQFF.

This clonotype turned up a few times. The DNA of the CDR3 is TGTGCCAGCAGCTGGCAACAGGGAAACTATGGCTACACCTTC. It yields the protein CASSWQQGNYGYTF. This chain joins TRBV7-2 and TRBJ1-2, with D tentatively TRBD1 (6 bases). Trimming shortened V by 4 bases and J by 2 bases, and 11 bases separated the two germline ends. Germline CDR1 reads SGHTA; CDR2 reads FQGNSA. The CDR3 runs to 14 residues.

The gene calls are TRBV11-3 and TRBJ2-2; 13 bases align to TRBD2. The CDR3 consists of 16 residues. Germline lookup yields CDR1 SGHNT and CDR2 YENEEA. Trimming took 4 bases from V and 7 from J; bases not matched to a gene: 6. This CDR3 reads CASSSRLAGGFGELFF. CDR3 bases: TGTGCCAGCAGCTCACGACTAGCGGGAGGCTTCGGGGAGCTGTTTTTT.

Many counts were recorded for this clonotype. This chain uses TRBV5-6 with TRBJ2-7; perhaps TRBD1 as D (5 bases). The CDR3 extends over 14 amino acids. Trimming removed 0 bases at V and 2 bases at J, with 9 bases between. Germline V lookup: CDR1 SGHDT, CDR2 YYEEEE. In nucleotides, the CDR3 is TGTGCCAGCAGCTTGGGGGCAGGGACCTACGAGCAGTACTTC. Its translation: CASSLGAGTYEQYF.

This clonotype has ten or more counts. Written as DNA, the CDR3 is TGTGCCAGCAGCCCCGCGGGGGGACAGGGTAGAAATGAGCAGTTCTTC. This codes for CASSPAGGQGRNEQFF. The chain carries TRBV3-1 and TRBJ2-1, with D tentatively TRBD1 (9 bases). The V gene's germline CDR1 is LGHDT and CDR2 YNNKEL (reference sequence). The CDR3 is made up of 16 amino acids. With 4 bases removed from V and 7 bases from J, the gap between germline ends came to 20 bases.

The chain joins TRBV4-1 to TRBJ1-2; D uncertain. CDR3 length equals 15 residues. V lost 0 bases and J lost 4, with 12 bases in between. Looked up from germline, CDR1 is MGHRA and CDR2 is YSYEKL. The CDR3 loop reads CASSQEAGYSYGYTF. The DNA of the CDR3 is TGCGCCAGCAGCCAAGAAGCGGGGTATAGCTATGGCTACACCTTC.

V and J are TRBV9 and TRBJ2-1; D is possibly TRBD1 or TRBD2 (5 bases each). Trimming cost V 3 bases and J 3 bases, with 7 bases left between them. The CDR3 spans 13 residues. Germline V gene sequence: CDR1 SGDLS, CDR2 YYNGEE. CDR3 in DNA: TGTGCCAGCAGCGAGGGGAGCTACAATGAGCAGTTCTTC. The encoded protein is CASSEGSYNEQFF.

The rearrangement links TRBV20-1 to TRBJ1-1; tentative D call: TRBD1 (6 bases). Trimming stripped 0 bases from V and 3 bases from J, with 14 bases between. The length of the CDR3 is 15 residues. Germline assignment: CDR1 DFQATT and CDR2 SNEGSKA (reference sequence). The CDR3 protein is CSARDRTGRHTEAFF. Written as DNA, the CDR3 is TGCAGTGCTAGAGATCGAACAGGGAGACACACTGAAGCTTTCTTT.